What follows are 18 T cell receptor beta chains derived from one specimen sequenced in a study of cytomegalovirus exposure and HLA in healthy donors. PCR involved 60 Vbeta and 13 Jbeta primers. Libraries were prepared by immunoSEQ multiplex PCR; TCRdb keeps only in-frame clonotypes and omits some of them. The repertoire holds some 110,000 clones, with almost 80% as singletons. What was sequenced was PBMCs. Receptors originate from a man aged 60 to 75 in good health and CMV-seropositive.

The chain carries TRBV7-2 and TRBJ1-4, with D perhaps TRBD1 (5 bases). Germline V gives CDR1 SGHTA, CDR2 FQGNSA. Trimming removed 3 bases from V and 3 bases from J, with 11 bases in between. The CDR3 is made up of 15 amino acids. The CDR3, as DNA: TGTGCCAGCAGCTTGTCAGGGTCGTCTAATGAAAAACTGTTTTTT. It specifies CASSLSGSSNEKLFF.

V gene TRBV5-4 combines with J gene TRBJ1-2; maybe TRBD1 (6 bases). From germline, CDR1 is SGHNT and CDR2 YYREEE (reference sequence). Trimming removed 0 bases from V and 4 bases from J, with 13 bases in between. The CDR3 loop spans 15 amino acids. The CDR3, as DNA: TGTGCCAGCAGCTTGGGGGGGGGACACAGCTATGGCTACACCTTC. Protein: CASSLGGGHSYGYTF.

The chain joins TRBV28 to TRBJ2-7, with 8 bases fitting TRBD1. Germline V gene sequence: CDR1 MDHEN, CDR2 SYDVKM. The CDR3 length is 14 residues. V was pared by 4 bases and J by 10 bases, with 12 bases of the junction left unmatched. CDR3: CASSSSTFGQGQYF. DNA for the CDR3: TGTGCCAGCAGTTCCTCCACTTTTGGACAGGGACAGTACTTC.

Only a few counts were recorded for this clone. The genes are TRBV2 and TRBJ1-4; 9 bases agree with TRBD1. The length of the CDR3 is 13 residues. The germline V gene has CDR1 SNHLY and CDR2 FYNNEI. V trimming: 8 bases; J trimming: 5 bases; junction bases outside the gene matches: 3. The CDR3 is CASEGQGNEKLFF. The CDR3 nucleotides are TGTGCCAGCGAGGGACAGGGAAATGAAAAACTGTTTTTT.

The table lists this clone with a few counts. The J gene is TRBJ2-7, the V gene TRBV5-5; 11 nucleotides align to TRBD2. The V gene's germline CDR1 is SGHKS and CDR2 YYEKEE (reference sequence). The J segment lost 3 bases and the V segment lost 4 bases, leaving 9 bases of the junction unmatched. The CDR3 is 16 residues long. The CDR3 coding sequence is TGTGCCAGCAGCCAAGCCCTGGGGACTAGCGGCTACGAGCAGTACTTC. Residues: CASSQALGTSGYEQYF.

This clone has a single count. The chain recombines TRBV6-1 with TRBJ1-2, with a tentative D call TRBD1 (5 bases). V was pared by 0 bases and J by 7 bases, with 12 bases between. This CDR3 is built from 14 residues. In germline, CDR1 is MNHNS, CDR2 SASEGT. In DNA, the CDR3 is TGTGCCAGCAGTGAAGCTGGGGGGTACGGTGGCTACACCTTC. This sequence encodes CASSEAGGYGGYTF.

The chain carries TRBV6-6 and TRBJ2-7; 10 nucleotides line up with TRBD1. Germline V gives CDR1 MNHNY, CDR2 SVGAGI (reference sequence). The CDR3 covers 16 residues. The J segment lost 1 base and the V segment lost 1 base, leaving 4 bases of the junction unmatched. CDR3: CASSYWGQGFSYEQYF. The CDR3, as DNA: TGTGCCAGCAGTTACTGGGGACAGGGGTTTTCCTACGAGCAGTACTTC.

This CDR3 reads CASSDRVAGAYNEQFF. CDR3 nucleotides: TGTGCCAGCAGTGACAGGGTGGCGGGGGCCTACAATGAGCAGTTCTTC. The V and J genes are TRBV6-4 and TRBJ2-1, with 7 bases fitting TRBD2. The CDR3 totals 16 residues. The germline gives CDR1 MRHNA, CDR2 SNTAGT. J lost 2 bases, V lost 2 bases, and 6 bases had no gene match.

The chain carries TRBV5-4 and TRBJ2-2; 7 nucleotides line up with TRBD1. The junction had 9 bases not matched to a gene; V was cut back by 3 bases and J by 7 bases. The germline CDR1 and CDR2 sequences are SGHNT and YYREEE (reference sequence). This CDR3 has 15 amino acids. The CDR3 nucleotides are TGTGCCAGCAGCTCGCGCTCGACAGGGCACGGGGAGCTGTTTTTT. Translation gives CASSSRSTGHGELFF.

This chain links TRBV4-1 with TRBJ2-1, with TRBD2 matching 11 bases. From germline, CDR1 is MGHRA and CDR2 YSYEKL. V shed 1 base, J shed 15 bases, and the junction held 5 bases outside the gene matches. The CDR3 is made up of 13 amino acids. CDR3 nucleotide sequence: TGCGCCAGCAGCCAAGTAGCGGGGGGGCGTCGGTTCTTC. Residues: CASSQVAGGRRFF.

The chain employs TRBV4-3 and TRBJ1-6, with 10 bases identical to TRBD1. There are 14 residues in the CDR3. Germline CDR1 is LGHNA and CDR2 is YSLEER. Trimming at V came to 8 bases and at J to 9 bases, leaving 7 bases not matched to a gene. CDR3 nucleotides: TGCGCCAGCGGAATGGACAGGGGGATTTCACCCCTCCACTTT. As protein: CASGMDRGISPLHF.

Here the CDR3 reads CAWSVGGVGEQYF. The CDR3 DNA sequence: TGTGCCTGGAGTGTGGGGGGGGTCGGCGAGCAGTACTTC. The rearrangement joins TRBV30 to TRBJ2-7; 7 nucleotides align to TRBD2. Germline V lookup: CDR1 GTSNPN, CDR2 SVGIG (reference sequence). V lost 0 bases and J lost 6; bases outside the gene matches: 5. The CDR3 contains 13 residues.

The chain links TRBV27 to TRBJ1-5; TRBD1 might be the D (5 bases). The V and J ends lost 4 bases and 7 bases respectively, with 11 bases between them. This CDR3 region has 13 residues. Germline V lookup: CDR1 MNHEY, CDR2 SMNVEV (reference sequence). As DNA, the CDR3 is TGTGCCAGCAGTTCTTTGGGACTGCAGCCCCAGCATTTT. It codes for CASSSLGLQPQHF.

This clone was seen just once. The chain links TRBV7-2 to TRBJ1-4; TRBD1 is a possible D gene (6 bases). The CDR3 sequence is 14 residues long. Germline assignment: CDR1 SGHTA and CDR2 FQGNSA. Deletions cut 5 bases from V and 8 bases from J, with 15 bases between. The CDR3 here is CASSLGGGGEKLFF. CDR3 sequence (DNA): TGTGCCAGCAGCCTCGGGGGAGGGGGAGAAAAACTGTTTTTT.

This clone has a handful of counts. CDR3 DNA: TGTGCCAGCTCCGCGAACACCGGGGAGCTGTTTTTT. Protein sequence: CASSANTGELFF. The chain uses TRBV18 and TRBJ2-2; D is unclear. This CDR3 comprises 12 residues. Germline lookup yields CDR1 KGHSH and CDR2 LQKENI. V lost 6 bases and J lost 0, with 2 bases in between.

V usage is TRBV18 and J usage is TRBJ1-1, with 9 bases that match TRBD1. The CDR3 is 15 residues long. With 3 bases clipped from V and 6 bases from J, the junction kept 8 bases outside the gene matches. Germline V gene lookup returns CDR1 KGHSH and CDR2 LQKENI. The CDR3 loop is CASSPPGQGGSEAFF. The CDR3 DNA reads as TGTGCCAGCTCACCTCCGGGACAGGGAGGCTCTGAAGCTTTCTTT.

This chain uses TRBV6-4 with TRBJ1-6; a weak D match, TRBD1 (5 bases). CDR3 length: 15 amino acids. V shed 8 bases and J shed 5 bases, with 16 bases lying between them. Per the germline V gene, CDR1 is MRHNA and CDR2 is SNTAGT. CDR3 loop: CASRQGEGNNSPLHF. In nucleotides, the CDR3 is TGTGCCAGCCGTCAAGGGGAGGGGAATAATTCACCCCTCCACTTT.

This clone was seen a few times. The CDR3 is CASSVGGQGPYEQYF. The CDR3 nucleotides read TGTGCCAGCAGCGTAGGGGGACAGGGCCCCTACGAGCAGTACTTC. The chain carries TRBV9 and TRBJ2-7, with 9 bases fitting TRBD1. Per the germline V gene, CDR1 is SGDLS and CDR2 is YYNGEE. CDR3 length: 15 residues. J gave up 2 bases and V 0 bases, and 3 bases lay outside the gene matches.